The source of this TCR beta chain is a study of shared clonotypes between healthy human individuals. Profiling relied on immunoSEQ multiplex PCR, and the TCRdb table lists in-frame clones only, not all of them. The table records 650,000 to 800,000 clones, 92% of them present only once. Positively selected for CCR7, the CD45RO-negative cells used as naive CD8 cells excluded terminally differentiated effector memory CD45RA+ cells. Every contributor of samples was a Caucasian grown-up residing in Nashville, Tennessee. The CDR3 has 16 residues. The junction had 6 bases not matched to a gene; V was cut back by 0 bases and J by 3 bases. The germline V gene encodes CDR1 MGHRA and CDR2 YSYEKL.

The rearrangement joins TRBV4-1 to TRBJ2-3; TRBD2 matches at 7 bases. The sample comprised naive CD8+ T cells sorted from blood. This TCR derives from a man younger than 45 in good health. Here the CDR3 reads CASSQEGGIGTDTQYF. DNA for the CDR3: TGCGCCAGCAGCCAAGAGGGGGGGATCGGGACAGATACGCAGTATTTT.